These 17 T cell receptor beta chains came from one sample sequenced in a study of cytomegalovirus exposure and HLA in healthy donors. With 60 Vbeta and 13 Jbeta primers, the PCR was carried out. Using immunoSEQ multiplex PCR, the repertoire was profiled, and TCRdb retains in-frame clones only, with some absent. The table lists 150,000 to 200,000 clones, 80% to 85% of them singletons. Sequencing was performed on PBMCs. These receptors all come from a girl aged 2 to 10 in good health and CMV-seropositive.

CDR3 residues: CASSLHRLGGRYEQYF. CDR3 nucleotide sequence: TGTGCCAGCAGTTTACATCGGTTAGGAGGCCGCTACGAGCAGTACTTC. V gene TRBV27 combines with J gene TRBJ2-7; tentative D call: TRBD2 (5 bases). Germline CDR1 MNHEY, CDR2 SMNVEV (reference sequence). The CDR3 runs 16 residues. Trimming left V 2 bases short and J 3 bases short, with 17 bases between.

V usage is TRBV7-3 and J usage is TRBJ2-4; a possible D gene is TRBD2 (6 bases). The CDR3 extends over 13 amino acids. Trimming removed 0 bases at V and 7 bases at J, with 7 bases between. Per germline, CDR1 SGHTA and CDR2 FQGTGA. The CDR3 reads CASSLTSGNIQYF. DNA for the CDR3: TGTGCCAGCAGCTTAACTAGCGGTAACATTCAGTACTTC.

This clone came up once. The chain combines TRBV5-4 with TRBJ1-3, with 9 bases aligning to TRBD1. After removal of 3 bases from V and 4 bases from J, the junction contained 5 bases not matched to a gene. CDR3 length: 15 residues. Germline V CDR1 and CDR2: SGHNT, YYREEE (reference sequence). In DNA, the CDR3 is TGTGCCAGCAGCTCACAGGGGGCGATGGGAAACACCATATATTTT. Its translation: CASSSQGAMGNTIYF. Drawing the rest from reference TRBV5-4 and TRBJ1-3, the complete variable domain is ETGVTQSPTHLIKTRGQQVTLRCSSQSGHNTVSWYQQALGQGPQFIFQYYREEENGRGNFPPRFSGLQFPNYSSELNVNALELDDSALYLCASSSQGAMGNTIYFGEGSWLTVV.

At least ten counts were recorded for this clone. This chain uses TRBV18 with TRBJ2-7, with 8 bases lining up with TRBD1. With V trimmed by 2 bases and J by 7 bases, 4 bases remained unmatched. The CDR3 has 13 residues. CDR1 and CDR2 from the germline V gene are KGHSH and LQKENI. The CDR3 region is CASSPGQGQEQYF. The CDR3 nucleotides are TGTGCCAGCTCACCAGGACAGGGCCAGGAGCAGTACTTC.

The V gene is TRBV19, the J gene TRBJ1-3, with unresolved D. The V end lost 1 base, the J end lost 0 bases, and 4 bases lay between the germline ends. CDR1 is LNHDA, CDR2 SQIVND, per germline (reference sequence). The CDR3 has 14 residues. Here the CDR3 reads CASSIVHSGNTIYF. CDR3 coding DNA: TGTGCCAGTAGTATAGTCCACTCTGGAAACACCATATATTTT.

The CDR3 sequence is CASSYSGAREKLFF. DNA for the CDR3: TGTGCCAGCAGTTACTCGGGAGCTCGTGAAAAACTGTTTTTT. This rearrangement joins TRBV6-6 to TRBJ1-4, with D hard to call. From germline, CDR1 is MNHNY and CDR2 SVGAGI (reference sequence). V shed 0 bases and J shed 7 bases, with 9 bases lying between them. This CDR3 region has 14 residues.

This chain connects TRBV27 to TRBJ2-4, with unresolved D. Germline CDR1 reads MNHEY; CDR2 reads SMNVEV (reference sequence). This CDR3 is 14 amino acids long. The germline V and J ends were trimmed by 6 bases and 0 bases, with 9 bases remaining between them. The CDR3 nucleotides are TGTGCCAGCAGGCAGGATCTAGCCAAAAACATTCAGTACTTC. It translates to CASRQDLAKNIQYF.

This clone showed up just once. V and J are TRBV5-4 and TRBJ2-5, with D maybe TRBD1 (6 bases). The CDR3 is 14 amino acids. V shed 5 bases and J shed 3 bases, with 14 bases lying between them. Looked up from germline, CDR1 is SGHNT and CDR2 is YYREEE (reference sequence). The CDR3 loop reads CASRSDRWEETQYF. CDR3 sequence (DNA): TGTGCCAGCAGATCCGACAGGTGGGAAGAGACCCAGTACTTC.

The chain is built from TRBV9 and TRBJ2-7; 7 bases fit TRBD2. Germline V lookup: CDR1 SGDLS, CDR2 YYNGEE. This CDR3 has 16 residues. V gave up 0 bases and J gave up 0 bases; unmatched junction bases: 6. CDR3: CASSVGSSGFSYEQYF. In nucleotides, the CDR3 is TGTGCCAGCAGCGTAGGAAGTAGCGGGTTCTCCTACGAGCAGTACTTC.

The rearrangement links TRBV6-5 to TRBJ2-7, with TRBD1 as a possible D gene (6 bases). Deletions cut 5 bases from V and 5 bases from J, with 19 bases between. The germline CDR1 and CDR2 sequences are MNHEY and SVGAGI. This CDR3 region has 15 residues. CDR3 in amino acids: CASSTFGTKNHEQYF. CDR3 in DNA: TGTGCCAGCAGTACTTTCGGGACAAAAAACCACGAGCAGTACTTC.

The V call is TRBV5-8, the J call TRBJ1-5; weak D call: TRBD1 (6 bases). The germline gives CDR1 SGHTS, CDR2 YDEGEE. CDR3 size: 17 residues. The V end lost 4 bases, the J end lost 6 bases, and 23 bases lay between the germline ends. CDR3 coding DNA: TGTGCCAGCAGCCCTCTGTGGGCAGGGGCGGAGAGTCAGCCCCAGCATTTT. It specifies CASSPLWAGAESQPQHF.

This sequence joins TRBV11-2 and TRBJ2-7, with 13 bases aligning to TRBD2. V lost 4 bases to trimming and J lost 7 bases; unmatched junction nucleotides: 7. Germline loops: CDR1 SGHAT, CDR2 FQNNGV. CDR3 length: 15 residues. DNA for the CDR3: TGTGCCAGCAGCTATTTAGGACTAGCGGGAGTTGAGCAGTACTTC. It specifies CASSYLGLAGVEQYF.

This chain joins TRBV30 and TRBJ1-4; 8 positions agree with TRBD1. V lost 7 bases and J lost 7; bases outside the gene matches: 8. Germline V gene sequence: CDR1 GTSNPN, CDR2 SVGIG (reference sequence). The CDR3 runs 13 residues. The CDR3 sequence is CAYQQGDSEKLFF. CDR3 coding DNA: TGTGCCTATCAACAGGGGGATAGTGAAAAACTGTTTTTT.

The genes are TRBV5-6 and TRBJ1-5; tentative D call: TRBD1 (6 bases). CDR3 size: 16 residues. V lost 0 bases and J 0 bases, leaving 10 bases between the germline ends. Germline CDR1 reads SGHDT; CDR2 reads YYEEEE. As DNA, the CDR3 is TGTGCCAGCAGCTTGGATGGGGGCTATAGCAATCAGCCCCAGCATTTT. This translates into CASSLDGGYSNQPQHF.

The chain has TRBV28 and TRBJ2-1, with 8 bases aligning to TRBD2. J lost 7 bases, V lost 5 bases, and 10 bases had no gene match. Germline CDR1 reads MDHEN; CDR2 reads SYDVKM. CDR3 length equals 15 residues. The DNA for the CDR3 is TGTGCCAGCAGTCCGCCGGGACGGGAGGGAAATGAGCAGTTCTTC. Its translation: CASSPPGREGNEQFF.

The CDR3 DNA reads TGCAGCGTTGAAGACGTAATAGCGGGAGGACCCTACGAGCAGTACTTC. It specifies CSVEDVIAGGPYEQYF. The chain is built from TRBV29-1 and TRBJ2-7, with 10 bases that match TRBD2. The CDR3 contains 16 residues. Germline loops: CDR1 SQVTM, CDR2 ANQGSEA. V shed 0 bases and J 2 bases; nucleotides not matched to a gene: 7.

This chain uses TRBV28 with TRBJ2-2; 7 nucleotides align to TRBD2. The CDR3 length is 16 residues. V shed 3 bases, J shed 7 bases, and the junction held 11 bases outside the gene matches. Germline V gives CDR1 MDHEN, CDR2 SYDVKM. For the CDR3, the DNA is TGTGCCAGCAGTTTGGTAGTAGTCGGGGGGAGCGGGGAGCTGTTTTTT. Its protein product is CASSLVVVGGSGELFF.